This T cell receptor (beta chain) was sequenced during a study of Tregs in tolerant kidney transplant recipients. Study background: CD4+CD25+CD127- cells came from approximately three-day belatacept mixed lymphocyte reactions, some with approximately 5-day graft donor restimulation.

The CDR3 consists of 15 residues. Germline loops: CDR1 SGHVS, CDR2 FNYEAQ. The V end lost 4 bases, the J end lost 0 bases, and 10 bases lay between the germline ends. Concerning this clone: Its matching antigen is unknown.

Findings and caveats of the study: Tregs expanded with activated donor B cells seemed most donor-specific. This study did not directly address biological reproducibility.

Measured with immunoSEQ multiplex PCR; TCRdb has only the in-frame clones, and not every one. Of fewer than 45,000 clones listed, less than 97% are singletons. The material sequenced was Tregs from blood cultured with allogeneic cells. This receptor was identified in a human donor in good health. The chain carries TRBV7-6 and TRBJ1-3, with D unclear. The CDR3, as DNA: TGTGCCAGCAGCTCGGGGTCTTTCTCTGGAAACACCATATATTTT. Encoded protein: CASSSGSFSGNTIYF.